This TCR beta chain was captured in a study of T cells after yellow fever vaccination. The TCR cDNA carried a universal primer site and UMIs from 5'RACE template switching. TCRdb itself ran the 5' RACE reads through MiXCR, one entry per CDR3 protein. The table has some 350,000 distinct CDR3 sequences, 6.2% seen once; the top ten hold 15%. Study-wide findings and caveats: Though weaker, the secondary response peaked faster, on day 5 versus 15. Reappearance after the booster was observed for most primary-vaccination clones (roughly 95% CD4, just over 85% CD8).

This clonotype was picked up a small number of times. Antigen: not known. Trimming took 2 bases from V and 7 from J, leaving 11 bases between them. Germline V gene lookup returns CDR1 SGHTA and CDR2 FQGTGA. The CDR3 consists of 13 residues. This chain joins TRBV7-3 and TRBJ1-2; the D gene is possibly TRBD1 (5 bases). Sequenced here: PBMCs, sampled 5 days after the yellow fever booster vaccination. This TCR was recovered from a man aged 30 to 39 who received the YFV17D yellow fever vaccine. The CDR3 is CASSLGGEAGYTF. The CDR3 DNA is TGTGCCAGCAGCTTAGGGGGAGAAGCTGGCTACACCTTC.